Following are 9 T cell receptor beta chains from one sample sequenced in a study of regulatory T cells in long-lasting Graves disease. Time point: newly diagnosed GD, antithyroid drugs for less than 3 months. RNA from PBMCs was the source of the TCR library. Arm-PCR of CDR3 regions and iRepertoire HTBI primers were the basis on which TCR beta libraries were built. TCRdb reprocessed the multiplex PCR reads with MiXCR, giving one entry per CDR3 protein. The table lists about 400,000 distinct CDR3 sequences, around 15% of them singletons, with roughly 21% in the top ten. The data were also submitted as part of a second study, on T cells in Graves' hyperthyroidism and ophthalmopathy.

The specimen comprised peripheral blood mononuclear cells (PBMCs), sampled at new diagnosis, from a patient treated with antithyroid drugs. The receptors here all came from a woman aged 18-29 years with Graves disease.

This clonotype was recorded at least ten times. This sequence joins TRBV3-1 and TRBJ1-1, with D perhaps TRBD1 (5 bases). CDR3 length: 11 residues. The germline CDR1 and CDR2 sequences are LGHDT and YNNKEL (reference sequence). Trimming shortened V by 5 bases and J by 5 bases, and 6 bases separated the two germline ends. The CDR3 DNA is TGTGCCAGCAGCGGGGCTACTGAAGCTTTCTTT. It encodes CASSGATEAFF.

In its sample, this clonotype was seen a few times. The genes are TRBV12-3 or TRBV12-4 and TRBJ2-1, with 9 bases lining up with TRBD1. The CDR3 has 17 residues. With 0 bases clipped from V and 4 bases from J, the junction kept 7 bases outside the gene matches. The CDR3 protein is CASSLARYRGLYNEQFF. CDR3 in DNA: TGTGCCAGCAGTTTAGCGCGATACAGGGGGCTGTACAATGAGCAGTTCTTC.

This clonotype has just a few counts. One end of the junction fails to match germline, which may point to a read error. The chain carries TRBV20-1 and TRBJ2-7; the match to TRBD2 covers 7 bases. The CDR3 covers 16 residues. Germline V gene sequence: CDR1 DFQATT, CDR2 SNEGSKA (reference sequence). The CDR3 DNA reads as TGCGGTGCTAGAGAGGGGTGGCGGGGGACTTCCTACGAGCAGTACTTC. This sequence encodes CGAREGWRGTSYEQYF.

This clonotype has more than one count but fewer than ten. The V and J genes are TRBV29-1 and TRBJ2-7, with a possible D match to TRBD2 (5 bases). V lost 2 bases and J 3 bases, leaving 8 bases between the germline ends. The CDR3 runs to 12 residues. CDR1 is SQVTM and CDR2 is ANQGSEA in the germline V gene. The CDR3: CSVESGRYEQYF. The CDR3 DNA is TGCAGCGTTGAAAGCGGCCGCTACGAGCAGTACTTC.

DNA for the CDR3: TGCAGTGCCCCCGGGACAGGGGCGGACTATGGCTACACCTTC. It specifies CSAPGTGADYGYTF. This rearrangement joins TRBV20-1 to TRBJ1-2; 10 bases map to TRBD1. Germline V gene lookup returns CDR1 DFQATT and CDR2 SNEGSKA (reference sequence). V lost 6 bases to trimming and J lost 3 bases; unmatched junction nucleotides: 7. The CDR3 has 14 amino acids.

This chain connects TRBV27 to TRBJ2-3; 7 nucleotides agree with TRBD2. With 6 bases clipped from V and 6 bases from J, the junction kept 6 bases outside the gene matches. CDR3 length: 13 amino acids. Germline assignment: CDR1 MNHEY and CDR2 SMNVEV (reference sequence). CDR3 nucleotide sequence: TGTGCCAGCAGGGAGCACGGGGGGGATACGCAGTATTTT. Protein product: CASREHGGDTQYF.

This clonotype has at least ten counts. The chain couples TRBV7-9 to TRBJ2-7; 10 bases match TRBD1. The CDR3 length is 16 residues. The V segment lost 3 bases and the J segment 5 bases; nucleotides outside the gene matches: 10. Germline V gene data show CDR1 as SEHNR and CDR2 as FQNEAQ (reference sequence). The CDR3, as DNA: TGTGCCAGCAGCTTGAACACCGGGACAGGGGTCCACGAGCAGTACTTC. This sequence encodes CASSLNTGTGVHEQYF.

The sample holds many counts of this clonotype. V and J are TRBV3-1 and TRBJ1-1, with D possibly matching TRBD1 (5 bases). Germline CDR1 LGHDT, CDR2 YNNKEL (reference sequence). The CDR3 has 12 amino acids. Trimming removed 5 bases at V and 10 bases at J, with 14 bases between. CDR3 sequence: CASSYVGGRAFF. Here the CDR3 DNA reads TGTGCCAGCAGCTACGTGGGGGGACGAGCTTTCTTT.

This clonotype has at least ten counts. V and J are TRBV20-1 and TRBJ2-7; D tentatively reads TRBD1 or TRBD2 (5 bases each). Germline CDR1 reads DFQATT; CDR2 reads SNEGSKA (reference sequence). This CDR3 has 13 amino acids. V lost 3 bases, J lost 6 bases, and 15 bases lay in between. CDR3 in DNA: TGCAGTGCTAGCTACCGGGACCTACCCGAGCAGTACTTC. It is translated as CSASYRDLPEQYF.